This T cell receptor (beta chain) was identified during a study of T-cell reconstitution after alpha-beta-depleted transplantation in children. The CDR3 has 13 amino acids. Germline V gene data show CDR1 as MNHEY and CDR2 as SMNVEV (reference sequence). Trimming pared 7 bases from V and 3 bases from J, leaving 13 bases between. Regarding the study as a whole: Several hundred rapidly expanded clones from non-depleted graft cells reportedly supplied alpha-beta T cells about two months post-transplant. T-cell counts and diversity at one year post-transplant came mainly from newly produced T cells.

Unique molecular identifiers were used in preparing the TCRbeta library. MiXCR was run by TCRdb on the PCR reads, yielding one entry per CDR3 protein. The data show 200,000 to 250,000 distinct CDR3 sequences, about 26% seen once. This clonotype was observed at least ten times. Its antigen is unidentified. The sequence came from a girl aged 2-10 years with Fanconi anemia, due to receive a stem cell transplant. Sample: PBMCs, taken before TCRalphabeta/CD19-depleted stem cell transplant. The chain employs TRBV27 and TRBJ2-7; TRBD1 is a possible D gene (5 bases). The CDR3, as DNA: TGTGCCAGCAAGAGGACAACGGTCTACGAGCAGTACTTC. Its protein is CASKRTTVYEQYF.